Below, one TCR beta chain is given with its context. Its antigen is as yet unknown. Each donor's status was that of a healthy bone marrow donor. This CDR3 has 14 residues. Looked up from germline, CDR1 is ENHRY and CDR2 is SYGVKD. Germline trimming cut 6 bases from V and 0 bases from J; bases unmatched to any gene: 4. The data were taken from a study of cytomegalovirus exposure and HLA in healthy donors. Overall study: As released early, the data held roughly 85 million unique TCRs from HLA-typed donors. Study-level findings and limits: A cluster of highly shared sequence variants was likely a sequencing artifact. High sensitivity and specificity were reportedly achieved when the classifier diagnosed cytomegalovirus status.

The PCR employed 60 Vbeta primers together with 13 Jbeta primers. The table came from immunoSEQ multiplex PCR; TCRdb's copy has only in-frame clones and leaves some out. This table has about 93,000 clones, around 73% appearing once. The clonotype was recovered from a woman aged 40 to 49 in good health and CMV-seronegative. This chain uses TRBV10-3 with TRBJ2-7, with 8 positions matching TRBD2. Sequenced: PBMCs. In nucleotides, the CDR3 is TGTGCCATCAGGCCGGGGACTAGCTCCTACGAGCAGTACTTC. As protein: CAIRPGTSSYEQYF.